This T cell receptor beta chain was found in a study of shared clonotypes between healthy human individuals. About the research overall: The cohort comprised a couple of women and a few men. Their ages spanned 18 to 49 years.

Donors were Caucasian adults residing in Nashville, Tennessee, USA. The authors ran the assay at deep level. Replicate PCRs run on sorted subsets employed about 220 ng DNA, 30,000 to 35,000 T cell genomes. The repertoire was sequenced with immunoSEQ multiplex PCR; TCRdb's copy has only in-frame clones and lacks some. The data show some 1.1 million clones, approximately 75% seen once. This CDR3 is built from 15 residues. Looked up from germline, CDR1 is MNHNS and CDR2 is SASEGT. This clonotype was obtained from a man in his late teens or twenties in good health. Some clones in this sample may be carry-over from other donors' samples. The sequenced material came from memory CD4+ T cells from PBMCs. The sample's subset: CD45RA-negative fraction. V gene TRBV6-1 combines with J gene TRBJ2-5; 9 positions match TRBD2. The end of the DNA is better explained by TRBJ2-7, so the J call may be wrong. CDR3 sequence reads: CASTFSGSGSYEQYF. The CDR3 nucleotides read TGTGCCAGCACCTTTAGCGGGAGTGGGTCCTACGAGCAGTACTTC.